This T cell receptor beta chain was observed in a study of vaccination and CD4 T cells after COVID-19. Treatment specified: approximately 9-day PBMC culture with coronavirus spike peptide pools or control peptides (ViraFEST assay). As for this clonotype: Its cognate antigen is unknown.

Germline CDR1 MDHEN, CDR2 SYDVKM. The CDR3 has 15 amino acids. Trimming took 6 bases from V and 7 from J, leaving 19 bases between them. Cultured CD4+ T cells had their DNA profiled by the Oncomine TCR Beta short-read assay. In TCRdb, the PCR reads were re-called with MiXCR into one record per CDR3 protein. The table lists roughly 5,000 distinct CDR3 sequences, about 40% of them singletons. The sequence was obtained from a human donor who had recovered from COVID-19. The chain combines TRBV28 with TRBJ1-5; D perhaps matches TRBD1 (6 bases). Material for sequencing was CD4+ T cells from blood, cultured in vitro. In DNA form, the CDR3 reads TGTGCCAGCAGCCCAGGGACACGGAGTCGACAGCCCCAGCATTTT. Translation: CASSPGTRSRQPQHF.